A single T cell receptor beta chain is shown here with its context. This sample was included in a study of blood T cell repertoires in COVID-19. Study-level information: The United States, Italy and Spain were the sources of the acute and convalescent COVID-19 samples.

V lost 5 bases to trimming and J lost 1 base, with 8 bases between them. CDR3 length: 13 residues. The V gene's germline CDR1 is SSHAT and CDR2 FNYEAQ (reference sequence). TCRdb's table, derived via immunoSEQ multiplex PCR, lists solely in-frame clones and lacks some. The sample comprises just over 200,000 clones, 80% to 90% of which are singletons, and approximately 6.1% rests with the top ten. Sequenced input: peripheral blood. This sequence was found in a man at least 80 years old with acute or convalescent COVID-19. This chain links TRBV7-7 with TRBJ2-5; perhaps TRBD1 as D (5 bases). The CDR3 loop reads CASSKDSQETQYF. The CDR3 nucleotides are TGTGCCAGCAGCAAAGACAGCCAAGAGACCCAGTACTTC.